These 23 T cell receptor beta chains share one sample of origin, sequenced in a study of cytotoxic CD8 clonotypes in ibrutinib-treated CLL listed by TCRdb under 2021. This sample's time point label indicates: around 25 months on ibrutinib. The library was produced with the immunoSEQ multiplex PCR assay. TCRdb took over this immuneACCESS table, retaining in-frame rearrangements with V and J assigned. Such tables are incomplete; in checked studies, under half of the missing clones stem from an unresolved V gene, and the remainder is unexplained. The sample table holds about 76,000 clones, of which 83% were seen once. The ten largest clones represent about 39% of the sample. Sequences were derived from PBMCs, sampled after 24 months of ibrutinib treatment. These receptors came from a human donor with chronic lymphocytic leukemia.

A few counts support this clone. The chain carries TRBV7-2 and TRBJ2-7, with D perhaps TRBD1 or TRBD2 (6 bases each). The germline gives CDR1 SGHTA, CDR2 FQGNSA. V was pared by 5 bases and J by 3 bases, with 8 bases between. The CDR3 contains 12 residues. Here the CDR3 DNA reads TGTGCCAGCAGCGAGGGGGGCTACGAGCAGTACTTC. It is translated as CASSEGGYEQYF.

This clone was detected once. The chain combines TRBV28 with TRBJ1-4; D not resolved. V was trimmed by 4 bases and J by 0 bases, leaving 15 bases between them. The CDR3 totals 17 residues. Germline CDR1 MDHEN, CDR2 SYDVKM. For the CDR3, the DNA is TGTGCCAGCAGTTACACACCCTCGAGTTCAACTAATGAAAAACTGTTTTTT. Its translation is CASSYTPSSSTNEKLFF.

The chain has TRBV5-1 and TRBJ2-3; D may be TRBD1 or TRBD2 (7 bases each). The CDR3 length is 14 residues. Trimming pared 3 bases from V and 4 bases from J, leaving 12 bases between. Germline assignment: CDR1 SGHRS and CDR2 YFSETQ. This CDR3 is CASSSGGVADTQYF. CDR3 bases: TGCGCCAGCAGCTCAGGGGGGGTCGCAGATACGCAGTATTTT. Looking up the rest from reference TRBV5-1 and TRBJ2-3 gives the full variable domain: KAGVTQTPRYLIKTRGQQVTLSCSPISGHRSVSWYQQTPGQGLQFLFEYFSETQRNKGNFPGRFSGRQFSNSRSEMNVSTLELGDSALYLCASSSGGVADTQYFGPGTRLTVL.

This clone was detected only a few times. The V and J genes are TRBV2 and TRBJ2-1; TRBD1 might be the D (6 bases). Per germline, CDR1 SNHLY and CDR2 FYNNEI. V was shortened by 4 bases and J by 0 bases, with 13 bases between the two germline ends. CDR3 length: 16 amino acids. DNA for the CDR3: TGTGCCAGCAGTGCGGACAGCCAGAGCTCCTACAATGAGCAGTTCTTC. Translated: CASSADSQSSYNEQFF. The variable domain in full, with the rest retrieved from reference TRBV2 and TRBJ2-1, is EPEVTQTPSHQVTQMGQEVILRCVPISNHLYFYWYRQILGQKVEFLVSFYNNEISEKSEIFDDQFSVERPDGSNFTLKIRSTKLEDSAMYFCASSADSQSSYNEQFFGPGTRLTVL.

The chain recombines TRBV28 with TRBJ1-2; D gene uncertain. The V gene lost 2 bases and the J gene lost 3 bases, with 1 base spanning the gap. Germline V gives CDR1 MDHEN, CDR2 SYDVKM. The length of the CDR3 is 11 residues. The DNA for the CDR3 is TGTGCCAGCAGTTTAGACTATGGCTACACCTTC. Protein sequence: CASSLDYGYTF.

CDR3 sequence: CAWSVLGLNYGYTF. Written as DNA, the CDR3 is TGTGCCTGGAGTGTACTGGGCCTAAACTATGGCTACACCTTC. The chain recombines TRBV30 with TRBJ1-2; no definite D call. The germline gives CDR1 GTSNPN, CDR2 SVGIG (reference sequence). This CDR3 is 14 amino acids long. Trimming pared 0 bases from V and 2 bases from J, leaving 10 bases between. The full variable domain, its missing parts supplied by reference TRBV30 and TRBJ1-2, is SQTIHQWPATLVQPVGSPLSLECTVEGTSNPNLYWYRQAAGRGLQLLFYSVGIGQISSEVPQNLSASRPQDRQFILSSKKLLLSDSGFYLCAWSVLGLNYGYTFGSGTRLTVV.

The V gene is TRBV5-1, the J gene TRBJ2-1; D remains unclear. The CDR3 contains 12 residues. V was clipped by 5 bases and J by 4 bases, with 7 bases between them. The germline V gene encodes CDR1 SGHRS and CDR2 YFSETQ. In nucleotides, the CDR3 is TGCGCCAGCAGATTTTTTTACAATGAGCAGTTCTTC. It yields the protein CASRFFYNEQFF.

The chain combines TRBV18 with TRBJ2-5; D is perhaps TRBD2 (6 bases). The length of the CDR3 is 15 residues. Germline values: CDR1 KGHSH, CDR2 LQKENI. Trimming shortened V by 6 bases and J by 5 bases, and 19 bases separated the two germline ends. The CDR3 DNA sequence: TGTGCCAGCTCTACGTCCAGCCCTGGGGGGGAGACCCAGTACTTC. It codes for CASSTSSPGGETQYF.

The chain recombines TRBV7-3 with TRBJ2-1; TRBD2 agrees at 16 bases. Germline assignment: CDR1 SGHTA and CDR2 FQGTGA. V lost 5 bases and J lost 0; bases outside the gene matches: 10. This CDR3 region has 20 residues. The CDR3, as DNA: TGTGCCAGCAGCGTAGACCCCGGGACTAGCGGGAGGGCCTCCTACAATGAGCAGTTCTTC. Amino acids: CASSVDPGTSGRASYNEQFF.

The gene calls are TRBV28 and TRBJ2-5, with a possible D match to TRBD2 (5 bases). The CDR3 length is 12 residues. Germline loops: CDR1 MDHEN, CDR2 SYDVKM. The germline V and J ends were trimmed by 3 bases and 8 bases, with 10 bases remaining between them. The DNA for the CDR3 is TGTGCCAGCAGTTTCTTACTAGGTACCCAGTACTTC. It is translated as CASSFLLGTQYF.

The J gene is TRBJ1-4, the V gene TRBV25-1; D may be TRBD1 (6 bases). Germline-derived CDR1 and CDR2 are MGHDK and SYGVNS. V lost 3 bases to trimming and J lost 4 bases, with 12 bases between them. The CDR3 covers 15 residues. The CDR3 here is CASSDFQGNNEKLFF. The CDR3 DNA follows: TGTGCCAGCAGTGATTTCCAGGGGAATAATGAAAAACTGTTTTTT.

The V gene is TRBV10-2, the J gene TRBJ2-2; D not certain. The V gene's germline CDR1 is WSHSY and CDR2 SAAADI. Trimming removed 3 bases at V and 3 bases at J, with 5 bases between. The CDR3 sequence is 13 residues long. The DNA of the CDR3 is TGCGCCAGCAGTGACCCATACACCGGGGAGCTGTTTTTT. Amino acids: CASSDPYTGELFF.

In DNA form, the CDR3 reads TGCGCCAGCAGCCAAGATGGGATGTCCCTAGAGAACACCGGGGAGCTGTTTTTT. Translation gives CASSQDGMSLENTGELFF. The V and J genes are TRBV4-3 and TRBJ2-2; D not certain. Germline assignment: CDR1 LGHNA and CDR2 YSLEER. V was pared by 0 bases and J by 1 base, with 15 bases between. The CDR3 totals 18 residues.

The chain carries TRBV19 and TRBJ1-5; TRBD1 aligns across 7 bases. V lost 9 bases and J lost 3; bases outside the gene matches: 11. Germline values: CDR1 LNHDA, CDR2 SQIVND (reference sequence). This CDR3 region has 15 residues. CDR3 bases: TGTGCCAGCCAAACTGCAGGGGGGGTCAATCAGCCCCAGCATTTT. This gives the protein CASQTAGGVNQPQHF.

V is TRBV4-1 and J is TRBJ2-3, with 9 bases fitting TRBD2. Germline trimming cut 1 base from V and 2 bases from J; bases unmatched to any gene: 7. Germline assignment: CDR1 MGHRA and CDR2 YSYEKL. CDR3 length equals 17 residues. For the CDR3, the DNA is TGCGCCAGCAGCCAAGCATGGCTAGCGGGGACCACAGATACGCAGTATTTT. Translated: CASSQAWLAGTTDTQYF.

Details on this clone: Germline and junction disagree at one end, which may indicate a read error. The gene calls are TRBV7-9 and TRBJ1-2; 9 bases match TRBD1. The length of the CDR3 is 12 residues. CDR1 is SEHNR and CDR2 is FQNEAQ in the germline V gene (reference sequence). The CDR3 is CASSLVGQGGAF. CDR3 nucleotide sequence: TGTGCCAGCAGCTTAGTGGGACAGGGTGGTGCCTTC.

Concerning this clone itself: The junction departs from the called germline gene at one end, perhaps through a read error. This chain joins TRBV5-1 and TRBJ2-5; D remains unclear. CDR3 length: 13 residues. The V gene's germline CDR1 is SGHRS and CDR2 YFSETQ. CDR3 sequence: CASSPVDQGTQYF. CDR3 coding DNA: TGCGCCAGCAGCCCCGTCGACCAAGGGACCCAGTACTTC.

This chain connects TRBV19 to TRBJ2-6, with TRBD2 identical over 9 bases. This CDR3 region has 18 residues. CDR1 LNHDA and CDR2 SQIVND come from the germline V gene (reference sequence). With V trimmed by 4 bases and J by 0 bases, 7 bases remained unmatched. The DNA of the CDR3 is TGTGCCAGTAGTAAAGCGGGGGGTATTGGCTCTGGGGCCAACGTCCTGACTTTC. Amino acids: CASSKAGGIGSGANVLTF.

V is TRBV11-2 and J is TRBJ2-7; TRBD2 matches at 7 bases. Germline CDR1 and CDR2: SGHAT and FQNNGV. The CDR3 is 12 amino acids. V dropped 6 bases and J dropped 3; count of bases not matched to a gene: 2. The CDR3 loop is CASRGGSYEQYF. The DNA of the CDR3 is TGTGCCAGCAGGGGCGGGAGCTACGAGCAGTACTTC.

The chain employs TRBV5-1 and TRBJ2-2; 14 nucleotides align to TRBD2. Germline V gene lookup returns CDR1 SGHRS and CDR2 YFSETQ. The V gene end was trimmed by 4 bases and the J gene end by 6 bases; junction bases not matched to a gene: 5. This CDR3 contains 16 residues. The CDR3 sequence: CASSGGLAGGSGELFF. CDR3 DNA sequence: TGCGCCAGCAGCGGCGGACTAGCGGGAGGATCCGGGGAGCTGTTTTTT. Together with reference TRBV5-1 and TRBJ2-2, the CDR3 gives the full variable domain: KAGVTQTPRYLIKTRGQQVTLSCSPISGHRSVSWYQQTPGQGLQFLFEYFSETQRNKGNFPGRFSGRQFSNSRSEMNVSTLELGDSALYLCASSGGLAGGSGELFFGEGSRLTVL.

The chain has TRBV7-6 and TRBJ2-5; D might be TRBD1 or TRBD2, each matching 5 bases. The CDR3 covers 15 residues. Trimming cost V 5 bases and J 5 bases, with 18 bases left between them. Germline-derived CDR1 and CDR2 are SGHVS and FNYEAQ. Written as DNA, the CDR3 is TGTGCCAGCAGCCTCGGTCCGGGGCGCCGGGAGACCCAGTACTTC. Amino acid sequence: CASSLGPGRRETQYF.

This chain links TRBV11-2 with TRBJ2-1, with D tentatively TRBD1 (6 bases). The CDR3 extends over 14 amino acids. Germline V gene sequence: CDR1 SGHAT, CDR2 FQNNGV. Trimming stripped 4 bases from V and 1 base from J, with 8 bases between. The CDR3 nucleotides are TGTGCCAGCAGCTGGGACAATTCCTACAATGAGCAGTTCTTC. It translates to CASSWDNSYNEQFF.

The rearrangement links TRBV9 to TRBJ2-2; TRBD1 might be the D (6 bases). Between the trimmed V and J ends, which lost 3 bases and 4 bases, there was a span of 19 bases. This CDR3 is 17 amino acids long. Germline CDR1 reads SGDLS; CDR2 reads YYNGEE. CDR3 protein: CASSAGNRVLSTGELFF. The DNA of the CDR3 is TGTGCCAGCAGCGCAGGGAACAGGGTTTTATCCACCGGGGAGCTGTTTTTT.